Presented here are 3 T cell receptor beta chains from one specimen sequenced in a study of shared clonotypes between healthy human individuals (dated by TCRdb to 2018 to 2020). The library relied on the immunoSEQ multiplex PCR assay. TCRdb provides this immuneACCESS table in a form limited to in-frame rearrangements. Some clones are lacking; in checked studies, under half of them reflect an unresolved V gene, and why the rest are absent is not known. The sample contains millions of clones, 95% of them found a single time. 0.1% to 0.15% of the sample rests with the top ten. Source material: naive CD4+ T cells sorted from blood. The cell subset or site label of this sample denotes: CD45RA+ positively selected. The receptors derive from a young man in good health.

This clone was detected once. The CDR3 DNA follows: TGTGCCAGCAGCGCCCCGATCCAAGCAGGGATTTCACCCCTCCACTTT. Its translation is CASSAPIQAGISPLHF. This chain uses TRBV7-8 with TRBJ1-6; the D gene is possibly TRBD1 (5 bases). CDR1 and CDR2 (germline): SGHVS, FQNEAQ. There are 16 residues in the CDR3. Between the trimmed V and J ends, which lost 5 bases and 9 bases, there was a span of 20 bases.

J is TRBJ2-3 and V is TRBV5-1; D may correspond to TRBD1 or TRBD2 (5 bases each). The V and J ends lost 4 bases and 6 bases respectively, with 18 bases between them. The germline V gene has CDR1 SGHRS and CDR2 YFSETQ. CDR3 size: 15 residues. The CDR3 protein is CASSPLGESVDTQYF. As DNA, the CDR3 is TGCGCCAGCAGCCCCTTGGGGGAGTCTGTGGATACGCAGTATTTT.

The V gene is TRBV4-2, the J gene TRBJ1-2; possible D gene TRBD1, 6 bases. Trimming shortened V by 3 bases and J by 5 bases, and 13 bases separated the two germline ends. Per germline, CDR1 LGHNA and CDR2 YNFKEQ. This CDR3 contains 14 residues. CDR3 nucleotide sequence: TGTGCCAGCAGCCACCCGACAGGAGAGTATGGCTACACCTTC. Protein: CASSHPTGEYGYTF.